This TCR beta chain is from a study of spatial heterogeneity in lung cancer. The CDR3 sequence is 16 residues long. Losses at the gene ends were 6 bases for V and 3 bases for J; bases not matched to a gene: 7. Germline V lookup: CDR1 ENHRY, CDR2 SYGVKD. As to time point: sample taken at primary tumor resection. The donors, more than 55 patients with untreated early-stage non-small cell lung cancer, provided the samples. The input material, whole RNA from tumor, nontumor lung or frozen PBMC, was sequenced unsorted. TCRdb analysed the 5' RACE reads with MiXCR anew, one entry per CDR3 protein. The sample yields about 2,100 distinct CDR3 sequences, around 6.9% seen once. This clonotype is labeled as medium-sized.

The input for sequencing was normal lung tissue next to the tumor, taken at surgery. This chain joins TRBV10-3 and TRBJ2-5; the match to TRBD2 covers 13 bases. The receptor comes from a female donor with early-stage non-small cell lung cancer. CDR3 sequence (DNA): TGTGCCATCAGATCCAGACTAGCGGGAGGAGAAGAGACCCAGTACTTC. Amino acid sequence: CAIRSRLAGGEETQYF.